Listed here is a single TCR beta chain. What it binds is unknown. TCRalpha and TCRbeta libraries used 5'RACE with constant-segment primers and UMIs. TCRdb independently ran MiXCR on the 5' RACE reads; one entry per CDR3 protein. The sample shows 150,000 to 200,000 distinct CDR3 sequences, roughly 17% of them seen only once. V was trimmed by 6 bases and J by 3 bases, leaving 14 bases between them. Germline loops: CDR1 SGHVS, CDR2 FNYEAQ. This CDR3 contains 15 residues. This sample was taken from a study of T-cell memory formation after mild COVID-19. General study points: CD4/CD8 balance held among clones contracting day 15 to 85, and later expanders leaned CD4+. Pre-infection memory showed some responding clones, and this suggested that cross-reactive memory joined.

This TCR derives from an adult woman who had mild COVID-19 (a few samples of this study predate the infection). Cell type and time point are not known. Sequencing used PBMCs or a T cell subset sorted from them (not recorded which). The chain is built from TRBV7-6 and TRBJ1-4; TRBD1 is a possible D gene (6 bases). The CDR3: CASRRGTTANEKLFF. The DNA of the CDR3 is TGTGCCAGCAGACGTGGGACAACGGCTAATGAAAAACTGTTTTTT.